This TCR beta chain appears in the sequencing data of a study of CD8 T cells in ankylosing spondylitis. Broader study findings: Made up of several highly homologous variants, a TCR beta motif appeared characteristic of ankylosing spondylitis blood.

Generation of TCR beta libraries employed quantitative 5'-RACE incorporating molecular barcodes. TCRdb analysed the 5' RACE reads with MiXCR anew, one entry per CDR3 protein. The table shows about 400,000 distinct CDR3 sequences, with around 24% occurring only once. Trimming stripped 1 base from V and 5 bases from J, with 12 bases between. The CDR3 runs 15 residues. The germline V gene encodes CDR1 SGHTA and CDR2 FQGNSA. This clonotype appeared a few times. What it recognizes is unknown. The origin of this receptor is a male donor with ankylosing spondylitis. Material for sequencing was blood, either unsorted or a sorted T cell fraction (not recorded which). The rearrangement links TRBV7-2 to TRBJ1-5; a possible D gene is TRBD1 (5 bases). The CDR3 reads CASSLGTLVDQPQHF. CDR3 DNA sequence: TGTGCCAGCAGCTTAGGGACACTCGTCGATCAGCCCCAGCATTTT.